The 27 T cell receptor beta chains listed next were all sequenced from one sample in a study of neoadjuvant anti-PD-1 for oral cavity cancer (dated by TCRdb to the early 2020s). Per the publication, the time point label means: before neoadjuvant nivolumab. To prepare the library, the immunoSEQ multiplex PCR assay was applied. Sourced from immuneACCESS, this table was stored by TCRdb with only in-frame sequences that have V and J called. A share of the clones is absent; for the studies checked, an unresolved V gene accounts for under half, and the remainder has no known explanation. The sample contains 12,000 or so clones, 64% of them found a single time. The top ten clones comprise about 6.8% of the sample. Sample: tumor tissue, taken before nivolumab (anti-PD-1) treatment. The receptors were gathered from a person aged 35-79 years with oral cavity squamous cell carcinoma. The donor label of this sample is uncertain.

The gene calls are TRBV11-2 and TRBJ1-2; D is undetermined. This CDR3 has 13 residues. Germline CDR1 is SGHAT and CDR2 is FQNNGV. The V end lost 1 base, the J end lost 0 bases, and 3 bases lay between the germline ends. The CDR3 DNA reads as TGTGCCAGCAGCTTAGGGTCTAACTATGGCTACACCTTC. Residues: CASSLGSNYGYTF. Looking up the rest from reference TRBV11-2 and TRBJ1-2 gives the full variable domain: EAGVAQSPRYKIIEKRQSVAFWCNPISGHATLYWYQQILGQGPKLLIQFQNNGVVDDSQLPKDRFSAERLKGVDSTLKIQPAKLEDSAVYLCASSLGSNYGYTFGSGTRLTVV.

The V gene is TRBV29-1, the J gene TRBJ1-2, with D possibly being TRBD1 (6 bases). The CDR3 is 11 amino acids. CDR1 is SQVTM, CDR2 ANQGSEA, per germline. The V end lost 4 bases, the J end lost 8 bases, and 11 bases lay between the germline ends. CDR3 in DNA: TGCAGCGTTGTCCAGGGGACGGGCTACACCTTC. Translating it yields CSVVQGTGYTF.

The rearrangement uses TRBV11-2 and TRBJ1-5; perhaps TRBD1 as D (5 bases). The V gene lost 1 base and the J gene lost 9 bases, with 16 bases spanning the gap. Germline CDR1 SGHAT, CDR2 FQNNGV. This CDR3 is built from 15 residues. As DNA, the CDR3 is TGTGCCAGCAGCTTAGTGGGGGACGGACTTCGGCCCCAGCATTTT. This gives the protein CASSLVGDGLRPQHF.

The chain uses TRBV19 and TRBJ1-1, with D perhaps matching TRBD1 (6 bases). Trimming took 3 bases from V and 2 from J, leaving 13 bases between them. This CDR3 region has 15 residues. In germline, CDR1 is LNHDA, CDR2 SQIVND (reference sequence). CDR3 protein: CASSILTGANTEAFF. The CDR3 bases are TGTGCCAGTAGTATTTTGACAGGTGCCAACACTGAAGCTTTCTTT.

This sequence joins TRBV4-1 and TRBJ2-1; TRBD2 aligns across 14 bases. The CDR3 sequence is 17 residues long. J was trimmed by 9 bases and V by 1 base; bases with no gene match: 8. The germline gives CDR1 MGHRA, CDR2 YSYEKL. DNA of the CDR3: TGCGCCAGCAGCCAAGGACTAGCGGGAGGGCCTGAGGGTGAGCAGTTCTTC. Encoded protein: CASSQGLAGGPEGEQFF.

V usage is TRBV29-1 and J usage is TRBJ1-1; D might be TRBD1 (5 bases). CDR3 length: 12 residues. CDR1 and CDR2 (germline): SQVTM, ANQGSEA. Deletions cut 4 bases from V and 2 bases from J, with 8 bases between. The CDR3 spells CSVAQGNTEAFF. For the CDR3, the DNA is TGCAGCGTTGCCCAGGGTAACACTGAAGCTTTCTTT.

The chain employs TRBV20-1 and TRBJ1-2, with D perhaps TRBD1 (6 bases). The CDR3 totals 11 residues. Trimming removed 7 bases at V and 7 bases at J, with 13 bases between. Germline CDR1 reads DFQATT; CDR2 reads SNEGSKA (reference sequence). The CDR3 region has the DNA TGCAGTGTCGAGGGGGATGCTGGCTACACCTTC. This sequence encodes CSVEGDAGYTF.

The V call is TRBV5-1, the J call TRBJ1-1; TRBD1 might be the D (5 bases). Germline values: CDR1 SGHRS, CDR2 YFSETQ. Trimming took off 0 bases at V and 4 bases at J, with 19 bases between the two ends. CDR3 size: 17 residues. As DNA, the CDR3 is TGCGCCAGCAGCTTGGCCAAAGGGGCGGGAAGTAGCACTGAAGCTTTCTTT. Its protein is CASSLAKGAGSSTEAFF.

The table lists this clone with a few counts. The chain couples TRBV15 to TRBJ2-7; 9 nucleotides match TRBD2. This CDR3 is 17 amino acids long. V was pared by 3 bases and J by 3 bases, with 12 bases of the junction left unmatched. The V gene's germline CDR1 is LNHNV and CDR2 YYDKDF (reference sequence). CDR3 in DNA: TGTGCCACCAGCAGGGACGCGTCGACTAGCGGACGCTACGAGCAGTACTTC. This sequence encodes CATSRDASTSGRYEQYF.

This chain uses TRBV6-1 with TRBJ1-4; unclear D gene. The V gene lost 8 bases and the J gene lost 5 bases, with 12 bases spanning the gap. Germline CDR1 is MNHNS and CDR2 is SASEGT. The CDR3 contains 13 residues. For the CDR3, the DNA is TGTGCCAGCTCCGGACGGGAGAATGAAAAACTGTTTTTT. Translation: CASSGRENEKLFF.

This clone was seen once. This chain joins TRBV29-1 and TRBJ2-3; 7 bases match TRBD1. The germline V gene encodes CDR1 SQVTM and CDR2 ANQGSEA. The ends lost 4 bases at V and 2 bases at J; junction bases unmatched: 6. This CDR3 is built from 14 residues. The CDR3 DNA is TGCAGCGTTGGGGGACAGCTTCTCACAGATACGCAGTATTTT. Translating gives CSVGGQLLTDTQYF.

This clone is medium-sized (0.01 to 0.1%) by share. The chain carries TRBV6-1 and TRBJ1-1, with unresolved D. CDR3 length: 13 residues. Between the trimmed V and J ends, which lost 2 bases and 6 bases, there was a span of 10 bases. Germline lookup yields CDR1 MNHNS and CDR2 SASEGT. CDR3 in DNA: TGTGCCAGCAGTGAATGGGCCATGCCTGAAGCTTTCTTT. Translating gives CASSEWAMPEAFF.

The chain is built from TRBV27 and TRBJ1-2; 7 bases agree with TRBD1. The CDR3 runs to 12 residues. Germline CDR1 reads MNHEY; CDR2 reads SMNVEV (reference sequence). Trimming removed 6 bases from V and 7 bases from J; junction bases left unmatched: 5. As DNA, the CDR3 is TGTGCCAGCAGCATCGACAGGGCTGGCTACACCTTC. It specifies CASSIDRAGYTF.

The genes are TRBV5-1 and TRBJ1-2; 10 nucleotides line up with TRBD1. V lost 4 bases, J lost 7 bases, and 4 bases stayed unmatched. The V gene's germline CDR1 is SGHRS and CDR2 YFSETQ. The CDR3 is made up of 13 amino acids. The CDR3 coding sequence is TGCGCCAGCAGCGGACAGGGGGTATCTGGCTACACCTTC. Translation gives CASSGQGVSGYTF.

This clone was counted only a few times. V and J are TRBV6-6 and TRBJ2-3, with D perhaps TRBD2 (6 bases). This CDR3 comprises 14 residues. The V gene's germline CDR1 is MNHNY and CDR2 SVGAGI (reference sequence). Between the trimmed V and J ends, which lost 2 bases and 6 bases, there was a span of 12 bases. As DNA, the CDR3 is TGTGCCAGCAGTTACGGAGCGGGCGGGGATACGCAGTATTTT. It is translated as CASSYGAGGDTQYF.

V and J are TRBV14 and TRBJ2-5, with 10 bases identical to TRBD1. Germline CDR1 and CDR2: SGHDN and FVKESK. The CDR3 is 15 residues long. The V gene end was trimmed by 4 bases and the J gene end by 5 bases; junction bases not matched to a gene: 7. CDR3 nucleotides: TGTGCCAGCAGCCCTGACAGGGGGCGCCGGGAGACCCAGTACTTC. Amino acids: CASSPDRGRRETQYF.

V gene TRBV6-6 combines with J gene TRBJ2-1; the D gene is possibly TRBD2 (6 bases). The CDR3 has 14 amino acids. V gave up 6 bases and J gave up 0 bases, with 9 bases separating them. Germline CDR1 reads MNHNY; CDR2 reads SVGAGI (reference sequence). CDR3 sequence (DNA): TGTGCCAGCAGATTGGGGGGCTCCTACAATGAGCAGTTCTTC. Translating gives CASRLGGSYNEQFF.

This clone was detected only once. This sequence joins TRBV29-1 and TRBJ2-7, with TRBD1 matching over 7 bases. Germline CDR1 SQVTM, CDR2 ANQGSEA. The CDR3 spans 13 residues. Trimming took 8 bases from V and 3 from J; bases not matched to a gene: 10. The CDR3 protein is CSFSGTALYEQYF. In nucleotides, the CDR3 is TGCAGCTTTTCCGGGACAGCACTCTACGAGCAGTACTTC.

CDR3 nucleotide sequence: TGCGCCCTTCGGGGAACCACAGGGAACGAGCAGTTCTTC. Translating it yields CALRGTTGNEQFF. The genes are TRBV10-2 and TRBJ2-1, with a tentative D call TRBD1 (6 bases). The ends were cut back, 11 bases at V and 10 bases at J, with 21 bases in the middle. Germline assignment: CDR1 WSHSY and CDR2 SAAADI. The CDR3 runs 13 residues.

The rearrangement uses TRBV7-7 and TRBJ2-5; 9 nucleotides match TRBD1. After removal of 3 bases from V and 4 bases from J, the junction contained 0 bases not matched to a gene. Germline V gene data show CDR1 as SSHAT and CDR2 as FNYEAQ (reference sequence). The CDR3 loop spans 13 amino acids. DNA for the CDR3: TGTGCCAGCAGCTTGGACAGGGGAGAGACCCAGTACTTC. Residues: CASSLDRGETQYF.

The chain uses TRBV7-9 and TRBJ1-3; D not resolved. The CDR3 is made up of 12 amino acids. Trimming removed 5 bases from V and 2 bases from J, with 4 bases in between. CDR1 and CDR2 from the germline V gene are SEHNR and FQNEAQ (reference sequence). In DNA form, the CDR3 reads TGTGCCAGCAGCGCTACTGGAAACACCATATATTTT. Its translation is CASSATGNTIYF.

The genes are TRBV15 and TRBJ1-2, with D unclear. The V gene's germline CDR1 is LNHNV and CDR2 YYDKDF (reference sequence). The CDR3 is 12 residues long. The germline V and J ends were trimmed by 4 bases and 1 base, with 4 bases remaining between them. Written as DNA, the CDR3 is TGTGCCACCAGCACACATAACTATGGCTACACCTTC. It specifies CATSTHNYGYTF.

This sequence joins TRBV14 and TRBJ1-6; D remains ambiguous. CDR3 length: 13 amino acids. CDR1 and CDR2 from the germline V gene are SGHDN and FVKESK. V lost 4 bases and J lost 7, with 8 bases in between. The CDR3 coding sequence is TGTGCCAGCAGCCTGTACTTCAATTCACCCCTCCACTTT. Amino acid sequence: CASSLYFNSPLHF.

The chain recombines TRBV27 with TRBJ1-2, with 8 bases fitting TRBD1. CDR1 is MNHEY and CDR2 is SMNVEV in the germline V gene (reference sequence). The CDR3 totals 13 residues. V was pared by 6 bases and J by 8 bases, with 8 bases of the junction left unmatched. CDR3 sequence: CASSPGQGRGYTF. The CDR3 region has the DNA TGTGCCAGCAGCCCCGGACAGGGAAGAGGCTACACCTTC.

This clone has only a few counts. This sequence joins TRBV5-1 and TRBJ1-5; D call uncertain. Trimming took off 0 bases at V and 3 bases at J, with 10 bases between the two ends. Germline CDR1 reads SGHRS; CDR2 reads YFSETQ. The CDR3 is 15 residues long. The CDR3 region is CASSLDGGYNQPQHF. DNA of the CDR3: TGCGCCAGCAGCTTGGATGGAGGATACAATCAGCCCCAGCATTTT.

The chain employs TRBV15 and TRBJ2-6; 7 bases agree with TRBD2. Losses at the gene ends were 0 bases for V and 1 base for J; bases not matched to a gene: 3. Germline CDR1 is LNHNV and CDR2 is YYDKDF (reference sequence). The CDR3 is 17 amino acids. CDR3: CATSRDPGGSGANVLTF. The CDR3 nucleotides read TGTGCCACCAGCAGAGACCCCGGGGGGTCTGGGGCCAACGTCCTGACTTTC.

The chain recombines TRBV19 with TRBJ1-5, with 8 bases fitting TRBD1. The germline V gene has CDR1 LNHDA and CDR2 SQIVND (reference sequence). The CDR3 is made up of 16 amino acids. V lost 3 bases, J lost 4 bases, and 8 bases stayed unmatched. The CDR3 DNA sequence: TGTGCCAGTAGTATCCGGACAGGGCAGGGGAATCAGCCCCAGCATTTT. Protein sequence: CASSIRTGQGNQPQHF.